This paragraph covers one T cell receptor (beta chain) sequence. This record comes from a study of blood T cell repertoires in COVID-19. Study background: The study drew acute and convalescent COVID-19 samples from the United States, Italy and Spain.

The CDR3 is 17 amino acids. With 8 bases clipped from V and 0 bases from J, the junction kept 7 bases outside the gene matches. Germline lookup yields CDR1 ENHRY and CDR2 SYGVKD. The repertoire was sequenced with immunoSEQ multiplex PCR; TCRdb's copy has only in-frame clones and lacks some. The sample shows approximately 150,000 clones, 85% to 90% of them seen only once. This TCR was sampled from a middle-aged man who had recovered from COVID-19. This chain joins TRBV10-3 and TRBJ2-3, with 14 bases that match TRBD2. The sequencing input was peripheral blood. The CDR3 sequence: CAIGGLAGAPSTDTQYF. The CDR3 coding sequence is TGTGCCATCGGGGGACTAGCGGGGGCCCCGAGCACAGATACGCAGTATTTT.